This T cell receptor beta chain was observed in a study of cytotoxic CD8 clonotypes in ibrutinib-treated CLL (dated by TCRdb to the early 2020s). Some background on the complete study: In this cohort, approximately 14 patients were treatment-naive and ten to eleven were relapsed/refractory, while around 18 had unmutated IGHV. Partial responses were observed in about 25 patients and complete responses in 2; after a median follow-up of roughly 72 months, remission was maintained in roughly 15 patients and progression was observed in some twelve. The response samples were drawn at a median of roughly eleven months into treatment, with a range of roughly 6 to 40 months. An average of 255,043 productive templates and 94,082 productive rearrangements was obtained per sample. Longitudinal samples were obtainable from about 30% of the roughly 86 participants in the trial. Cryopreserved peripheral blood mononuclear cells were collected at three points: before therapy, at response, and at either sustained remission or disease progression. Patients were still on ibrutinib when every remission and progressive disease sample was collected.

The goal of deep resolution MiSeq sequencing was a depth between 1 in 1 million and 1 in 200,000 T cells, and coverage averaged 10x per clonotype. The immunoSEQ hsTCRB Kit was used to generate TCR beta libraries. On the authors' methods: The data were analyzed with ImmunoSEQ Analyzer and ImmunoSEQ Data Assistant, and V, D and J gene assignments followed IMGT definitions. Clonality, which ranges from 0 to 1, was calculated as one minus the normalized Shannon entropy of productive rearrangement frequencies. Only overrepresented clonotypes making up at least 0.05% of the repertoire of each patient were included in the public clonotype analysis. Some twelve repertoires from age-matched healthy donors, obtained from immuneACCESS, served as clonality controls. The clones in this table, taken by TCRdb from immuneACCESS, are in-frame only. Not every clone is retained; where verified, under half of the shortfall comes from an unresolved V gene, and the cause of the rest is unknown. V and J calls and clone size are given by that table; D and trimming were obtained from the DNA. This sample gives 200,000 or so clones in total; approximately 79% of them show up just once. More than 9.5% of the sample belongs to the ten largest clones.

The study at large found these results: Public clonotypes were found to be uncommon and were observed to contract or remain stable during treatment; the increase in clonality was shown to reflect expansion of private clonotypes at ibrutinib response. Lymph node repertoires were not examined, and the timing of sampling was not matched between patients in sustained remission and those whose disease progressed. Clonality increased at ibrutinib response, stayed stable in sustained remission, and fell back toward baseline at progression. Baseline clonality was found to be higher than that of age-matched healthy donors and was strongly correlated with circulating CD8+ T-cell counts.

On this clone: Its target antigen remains unknown. Base quality data are lacking; no much larger clone is found one base away.

Including cysteine and phenylalanine, the CDR3 has 15 amino acids. The only DNA kept is the CDR3, 45 bases in frame from the first base. The germline V gene gives CDR1 as KGHSH and CDR2 as LQKENI. Trimming removed 4 bases from V and 4 bases from J, leaving 11 bases between the germline ends. Sample time point, as interpreted from the label and publication: about 11 months on ibrutinib. Around 2 micrograms of genomic DNA were extracted from cryopreserved PBMCs for TCR beta library preparation. Longitudinal blood samples from CLL patients receiving ibrutinib monotherapy were subjected to high-throughput TCR beta sequencing. The patients took part in an open-label, single-center phase 2 trial of ibrutinib monotherapy.

The specimen was PBMCs, collected after 12 months of ibrutinib treatment. This sequence uses TRBV18 and TRBJ1-6, and perhaps TRBD1 as D gene, on 5 matching bases. This clonotype was sampled from a human donor with chronic lymphocytic leukemia. The CDR3 amino acid sequence is: CASSHDRQYNSPLHF. The base sequence is TGTGCCAGCTCACACGATCGACAGTATAATTCACCCCTCCACTTT.